This TCR delta chain was identified in a study of Vδ1+ human thymocytes. Study-level findings and limits: In the thymus, TRG and TRD repertoires looked highly polyclonal with Gaussian CDR3 lengths.

Extracted RNA was reverse transcribed into cDNA. Pooled V-gene forward primers with one constant-region reverse primer generated the CDR3 amplicons by multiplex PCR. TCRdb reanalyzed the multiplex PCR reads using CATT. The data show under 25,000 delta-chain clones, around 28% seen once. V lost 2 bases, J lost 2 bases, and 32 bases stayed unmatched. The CDR3 covers 25 residues. Germline V gene sequence: CDR1 TSWWSYY, CDR2 QGS. Notes on this clone: The antigen is undetermined.

Material: Vdelta1+ gamma-delta thymocytes from the thymus. Described subset: FACS-sorted CD3+ TCRalphabeta- TCRVdelta1+ TCRVdelta2- thymocytes. This sequence joins TRDV1 and TRDJ1; 10 bases map to TRDD3. The receptor's source is a boy under two years old who had congenital heart surgery. The CDR3 DNA sequence: TGTGCTCTTGGGGAAAGTTGCCGGGGCTTTCCTACGACAGCCAGTACTGGGGGATGTACCGATAAACTCATCTTT. It is translated as CALGESCRGFPTTASTGGCTDKLIF.